The rows below give T cell receptor beta chains drawn from one sample of a study of T cells in Graves' hyperthyroidism and ophthalmopathy. TCRdb recomputed calls from the multiplex PCR reads with MiXCR, one row per CDR3 protein. The repertoire has 200,000 to 250,000 distinct CDR3 sequences, roughly 15% of them found once; the top ten carry about 30%. Sequencing used blood. These TCRs come from a woman aged 18-29 years with Graves' ophthalmopathy. CDR3s include the opening cysteine and the closing phenylalanine or tryptophan. D genes are given only for firm matches. A clone size is listed for some rows: how often the clone was seen (once, few, many), or a class if it is expanded.

d_call	v_call	clone_size	j_call	cdr3_aa	cdr3_nt
NA	TRBV6-1	many	TRBJ2-7	CASSFGSAYEQYF	TGTGCCAGCAGTTTTGGGTCCGCCTACGAGCAGTACTTC
TRBD2	TRBV7-8	many	TRBJ2-5	CASSHGTTQETQYF	TGTGCCAGCAGCCACGGGACTACCCAAGAGACCCAGTACTTC
NA	TRBV2	many	TRBJ2-4	CASSEEAGAKNIQYF	TGTGCCAGCAGTGAAGAGGCGGGGGCCAAAAACATTCAGTACTTC
TRBD1	TRBV7-3	many	TRBJ2-1	CASSDRDRVNEQFF	TGTGCCAGCAGCGATAGGGACAGGGTGAATGAGCAGTTCTTC
TRBD1	TRBV6-4	many	TRBJ1-1	CASRDYGTGSNHTEAFF	TGTGCCAGCAGGGATTACGGGACAGGGTCTAACCACACTGAAGCTTTCTTT
TRBD1	TRBV7-2	many	TRBJ1-5	CASSATPGGDQPQHF	TGTGCCAGCAGCGCTACACCAGGGGGCGATCAGCCCCAGCATTTT
NA	TRBV19	NA	TRBJ2-2	CASSITAYTGELFF	TGTGCCAGTAGTATAACAGCGTACACCGGGGAGCTGTTTTTT
TRBD2	TRBV10-3	NA	TRBJ2-5	CAISESLAGRQETQYF	TGTGCCATCAGTGAGTCACTAGCGGGGCGACAAGAGACCCAGTACTTC
TRBD1	TRBV5-1	many	TRBJ1-1	CASSRGDRADFTEAFF	TGCGCCAGCAGCAGAGGGGACAGGGCTGATTTCACTGAAGCTTTCTTT
TRBD2	TRBV11-2	NA	TRBJ2-3	CASSLAGGPTDTQYF	TGTGCCAGCAGTCTAGCGGGGGGGCCTACAGATACGCAGTATTTT
NA	TRBV12-3/TRBV12-4	many	TRBJ2-1	CASSLGVYNEQFF	TGTGCCAGCAGTTTAGGTGTATACAATGAGCAGTTCTTC
TRBD2	TRBV7-3	many	TRBJ2-5	CASSLGGGPGETQYF	TGTGCCAGCAGCTTAGGGGGAGGGCCCGGAGAGACCCAGTACTTC
NA	TRBV5-1	many	TRBJ2-7	CASSLPRLLPGEQYF	TGCGCCAGCAGCCTCCCCCGCCTCCTACCTGGCGAGCAGTACTTC
NA	TRBV2	NA	TRBJ1-1	CASSQGIGNTEAFF	TGTGCCAGCAGTCAGGGGATAGGGAACACTGAAGCTTTCTTT
NA	TRBV5-1	many	TRBJ2-5	CASSAPNPLEETQYF	TGCGCCAGCAGCGCCCCCAACCCACTCGAGGAGACCCAGTACTTC
TRBD2	TRBV7-2	NA	TRBJ2-5	CASRYSGSRETQYF	TGTGCCAGCAGATATAGCGGGAGTAGAGAGACCCAGTACTTC
NA	TRBV20-1	many	TRBJ2-7	CSATKSSSSYEQYF	TGCAGTGCTACCAAGAGTTCTTCCTCCTACGAGCAGTACTTC
NA	TRBV5-1	many	TRBJ1-2	CASSSEGNYGYTF	TGCGCCAGCAGCTCGGAGGGAAACTATGGCTACACCTTC
TRBD1	TRBV20-1	NA	TRBJ2-1	CSAPIQGDSAHNEQFF	TGCAGTGCTCCTATACAAGGGGACAGTGCCCACAATGAGCAGTTCTTC
TRBD1	TRBV13	many	TRBJ1-2	CASSLKGQGASGYTF	TGTGCCAGCAGCTTAAAGGGACAGGGGGCAAGTGGCTACACCTTC
NA	TRBV25-1	many	TRBJ1-1	CASQRAGSYTEAFF	TGTGCCAGCCAACGGGCAGGAAGTTACACTGAAGCTTTCTTT
NA	TRBV4-2	many	TRBJ1-4	CASSQRVVGATNEKLFF	TGTGCCAGCAGCCAAAGGGTGGTTGGTGCAACTAATGAAAAACTGTTTTTT
TRBD1	TRBV29-1	many	TRBJ1-2	CSVGARDRGQAGYTF	TGCAGCGTTGGGGCTCGCGACAGGGGGCAAGCTGGCTACACCTTC
NA	TRBV30	many	TRBJ1-2	CAWSYSSNYGYTF	TGTGCCTGGAGTTACAGTTCTAACTATGGCTACACCTTC
TRBD1	TRBV28	many	TRBJ1-1	CASSRPRGRSTEAFF	TGTGCCAGCAGTCGTCCCAGGGGGCGGAGTACTGAAGCTTTCTTT
TRBD2	TRBV5-6	many	TRBJ2-3	CASSLSLAATDTQYF	TGTGCCAGCAGCTTGTCGCTAGCGGCCACAGATACGCAGTATTTT
TRBD2	TRBV12-3/TRBV12-4	NA	TRBJ2-3	CASITSGGAADTQYF	TGTGCCAGCATCACTAGCGGGGGGGCCGCCGATACGCAGTATTTT
TRBD2	TRBV7-2	NA	TRBJ2-7	CASSLAGAGYEQYF	TGTGCCAGCAGCTTGGCGGGAGCAGGGTACGAGCAGTACTTC
NA	TRBV15	many	TRBJ2-5	CATSQRGGQETQYF	TGTGCCACCAGCCAGAGGGGGGGTCAAGAGACCCAGTACTTC
TRBD1	TRBV28	NA	TRBJ1-2	CASSLSLGQGTYGYTF	TGTGCCAGCAGTTTATCCCTGGGACAGGGGACTTATGGCTACACCTTC
NA	TRBV6-1	many	TRBJ1-5	CASSTQDQPQHF	TGTGCCAGCAGTACCCAGGATCAGCCCCAGCATTTT
NA	TRBV15	many	TRBJ2-2	CATSPDRNTGELFF	TGTGCCACCTCCCCCGACAGAAACACCGGGGAGCTGTTTTTT
NA	TRBV28	many	TRBJ2-1	CASSPSLGANEQFF	TGTGCCAGCAGTCCGTCCCTGGGGGCGAATGAGCAGTTCTTC
NA	TRBV7-9	NA	TRBJ2-2	CASSLPRTVARYGELFF	TGTGCCAGCAGCTTGCCCCGGACAGTAGCCCGCTACGGGGAGCTGTTTTTT
NA	TRBV9	NA	TRBJ2-2	CASSVGVNTEELFF	TGTGCCAGCAGCGTAGGGGTGAACACCGAGGAGCTGTTTTTT
NA	TRBV6-2/TRBV6-3	many	TRBJ2-7	CATSYGQNYEQYF	TGTGCCACAAGCTACGGACAGAACTACGAGCAGTACTTC
NA	TRBV15	NA	TRBJ2-1	CATSRVSKFGSYNEQFF	TGTGCCACCAGCAGAGTCTCCAAGTTCGGCTCCTACAATGAGCAGTTCTTC
TRBD2	TRBV10-2	many	TRBJ2-5	CASSATSGSLQETQYF	TGCGCCAGCAGTGCGACTAGCGGGAGTCTTCAAGAGACCCAGTACTTC
TRBD1	TRBV2	NA	TRBJ2-1	CASRKTGTGSNEQFF	TGTGCCAGCAGAAAAACCGGGACAGGGTCCAATGAGCAGTTCTTC
TRBD1	TRBV6-2/TRBV6-3	many	TRBJ1-6	CASSSLGTGGLDSPLHF	TGTGCCAGCAGTTCCCTAGGGACAGGGGGCTTGGATTCACCCCTCCACTTT
TRBD1	TRBV5-6	few	TRBJ1-2	CASSLGRTGDAFHLNYGYTF	TGTGCCAGCAGCTTGGGTAGGACAGGGGACGCCTTCCATCTTAACTATGGCTACACCTTC